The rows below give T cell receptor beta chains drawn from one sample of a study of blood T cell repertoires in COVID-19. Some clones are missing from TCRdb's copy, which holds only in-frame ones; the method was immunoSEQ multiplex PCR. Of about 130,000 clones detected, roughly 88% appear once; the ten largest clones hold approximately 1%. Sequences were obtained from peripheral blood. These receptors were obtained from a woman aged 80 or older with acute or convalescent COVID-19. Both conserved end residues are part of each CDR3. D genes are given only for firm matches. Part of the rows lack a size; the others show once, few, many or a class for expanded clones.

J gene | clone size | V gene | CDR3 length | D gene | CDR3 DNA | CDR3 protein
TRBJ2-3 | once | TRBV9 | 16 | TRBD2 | TGTGCCAGCAGCCCAGGGACTAGCGGGAGTTCGGGGACGCAGTATTTT | CASSPGTSGSSGTQYF
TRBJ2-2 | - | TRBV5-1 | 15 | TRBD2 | TGCGCCAGCAGCTTGGGGCGGGAGAGGACCGGGGAGCTGTTTTTT | CASSLGRERTGELFF
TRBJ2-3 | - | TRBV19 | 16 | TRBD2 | TGTGCCAGTAGTAAGGGACTAGCGGGAGTCACAGATACGCAGTATTTT | CASSKGLAGVTDTQYF
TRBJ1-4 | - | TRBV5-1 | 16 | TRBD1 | TGCGCCAGCAGCACAACACAGGGGGCGGGTAATGAAAAACTGTTTTTT | CASSTTQGAGNEKLFF
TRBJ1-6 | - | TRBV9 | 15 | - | TGTGCCAGCAGCGTAGGGCTTCAGGCCAATTCACCCCTCCACTTT | CASSVGLQANSPLHF
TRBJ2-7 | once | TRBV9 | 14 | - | TGTGCCAGCAGCGTAGGAGGGAACTCCTACGAGCAGTACTTC | CASSVGGNSYEQYF
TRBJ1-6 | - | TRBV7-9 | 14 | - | TGTGCCAGCAGCTATAGGACAGATAATTCACCCCTCCACTTT | CASSYRTDNSPLHF
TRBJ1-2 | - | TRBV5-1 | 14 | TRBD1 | TGCGCCAGCAGCCCGGACAGGCCCAACTATGGCTACACCTTC | CASSPDRPNYGYTF
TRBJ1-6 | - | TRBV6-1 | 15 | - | TGTGCCAGCAGTGAAAAGGGGTCCTATAATTCACCCCTCCACTTT | CASSEKGSYNSPLHF
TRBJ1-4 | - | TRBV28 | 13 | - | TGTGCCAGCAGACACCAGGGACAAGAAAAACTGTTTTTT | CASRHQGQEKLFF
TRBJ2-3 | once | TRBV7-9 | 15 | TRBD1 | TGTGCCAGCAGCACTTGGGACAGGGGGCAGGATACGCAGTATTTT | CASSTWDRGQDTQYF
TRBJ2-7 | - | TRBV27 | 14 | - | TGTGCCAGCAGTTTAGGTACAGGAATCTACGAGCAGTACTTC | CASSLGTGIYEQYF
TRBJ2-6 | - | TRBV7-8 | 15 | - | TGTGCCAGCAGCTTAGCGAGGGCTGGGGCCAACGTCCTGACTTTC | CASSLARAGANVLTF
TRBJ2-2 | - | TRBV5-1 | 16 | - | TGCGCCAGCAGCTTGGGTTACGGGACTTTCACCGGGGAGCTGTTTTTT | CASSLGYGTFTGELFF
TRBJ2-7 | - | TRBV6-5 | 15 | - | TGTGCCAGCAGTTACCGTACGGGATACTCCTACGAGCAGTACTTC | CASSYRTGYSYEQYF
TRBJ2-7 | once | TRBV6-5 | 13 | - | TGTGCCAGCAGTAGCCGGGACAACTACGAGCAGTACTTC | CASSSRDNYEQYF